This T cell receptor (beta chain) was identified during a study of cytomegalovirus exposure and HLA in healthy donors. Study in general: Ancestry clustering placed around 80% of approximately 420 genotyped donors in the Caucasian-associated cluster.

For this clone: What it binds is not known.

Vbeta (60) and Jbeta (13) primers were used in the PCR. Using immunoSEQ multiplex PCR, the repertoire was profiled, and TCRdb retains in-frame clones only, with some absent. The table records some 98,000 clones, less than 10% of them present only once. Germline V gene data show CDR1 as SNHLY and CDR2 as FYNNEI. Trimming removed 3 bases from V and 14 bases from J, with 20 bases in between. This CDR3 is built from 14 residues. Study observations and caveats: More clonal expansion characterized HLA-associated TCR beta chains than equally common others in a later analysis.

This receptor was taken from a man aged 45 to 65 in good health and CMV-seropositive. Input material: PBMCs. This sequence joins TRBV2 and TRBJ2-1; perhaps TRBD2 as D (6 bases). The CDR3 DNA sequence: TGTGCCAGCAGTGATAATATACTAGCAGTTCTGGAGTTCTTC. Translation: CASSDNILAVLEFF.